This T cell receptor beta chain was recorded in a study of OX40 agonist ivuxolimab in advanced cancers. Study context: The study gave patients intravenous ivuxolimab at 0.01 to 10 mg/kg every 2 weeks. Whole-study findings and limits: Partial responders at 0.1-3.0 mg/kg had among the lowest clonal expansion.

As for this clone: No antigen is known for it.

Sequencing used immunoSEQ multiplex PCR; TCRdb keeps in-frame clones, though not all of them. The table shows about 81,000 clones, with more than 80% occurring only once. Between the trimmed V and J ends, which lost 3 bases and 4 bases, there was a span of 12 bases. This CDR3 contains 14 residues. Germline values: CDR1 SGHVS, CDR2 FNYEAQ. The starting material was CD4+ or CD8+ T cells sorted from blood, obtained in a trial of the OX40 agonist ivuxolimab. The genes are TRBV7-6 and TRBJ1-1; TRBD1 is a possible D gene (5 bases). This clonotype was sampled from an adult with an advanced solid tumor such as melanoma, head and neck, liver or kidney cancer. The CDR3 coding sequence is TGTGCCAGCAGCTTGCAGGGTAGGTCCACTGAAGCTTTCTTT. Translating it yields CASSLQGRSTEAFF.